This TCR beta chain was sequenced in a study of T cell responses to AZD1222 COVID-19 vaccine. Findings and limits, study-wide: Repertoire sampling occurred only after the peak T cell response. The reported proportion of spike-specific TCRs targeting unmutated variant regions was nearly half. Two AZD1222 administrations were followed by greater Spike-specific TCR breadth and depth.

Sequenced by immunoSEQ multiplex PCR; TCRdb stores in-frame clones only, minus some. The table records some 100,000 clones, more than 75% of them present only once. Germline V CDR1 and CDR2: GTSNPN, SVGIG (reference sequence). V was shortened by 1 base and J by 2 bases, with 6 bases between the two germline ends. The CDR3 has 13 amino acids. Concerning this clone: Its antigen is as yet unknown.

Material: peripheral blood, obtained on day 0 of MenACWY control vaccination. This chain links TRBV30 with TRBJ1-5, with D unresolved. This clonotype originated in an adult in good health. The CDR3 DNA follows: TGTGCCTGGAGTGCGCAGCGCAATCAGCCCCAGCATTTT. Encoded protein: CAWSAQRNQPQHF.